What follows is one T cell receptor (beta chain) and its context. This clone's antigen is unknown. The input lacks base qualities; no much larger clone sits a single base away. Every donor in the study was a healthy Caucasian. Three pairs of female monozygotic twins, all aged about 18 to 30 years, were included in the twin cohort. CD4+ and CD8+ T cell populations were isolated with positive isolation kits from Invitrogen. Reading from cysteine to phenylalanine, the CDR3 counts 15 amino acids. Kept here is only the CDR3 DNA, which spans 45 bases and is read in frame from base 1. Trimming takes 1 base off V and 4 bases off J; junction bases not matched to a gene: 5. CDR1 and CDR2, per the germline V gene, are SGHTA and FQGNSA. The entry originates in a study of identical twins listed by TCRdb under 2016. Broadly, across the study: To test whether fetal clonotypes persist, the study used deep sequencing on TCR alpha and beta repertoires from monozygotic twins, unrelated adults of various ages, and cord blood. To rule out contamination, replicate twin experiments were performed at different times with different library preparation protocols. The paper as a whole reports these results and caveats: Invariant T cells such as MAIT and iNKT could partly confound zero-insertion analyses, though diverse VJ usage argued against this for most clonotypes. Abundant cord blood beta clonotypes carried fewer insertions; young adult naive repertoires showed a weaker similar trend, while memory repertoires showed none. Compared with coincidental sharing between unrelated individuals, out-of-frame TCR alpha sequences shared between twins had an excess of sequences with low generation probability. Out-of-frame TCR alpha sharing in monozygotic twins was systematically underestimated by recombination models, whereas sharing between unrelated individuals was in agreement with the recombination models. In beta out-of-frame sequences, excess twin sharing was weaker, because having fewer shared sequences lowered the signal-to-noise ratio. Because the same donors could not be followed over many years, the conclusions depended on cross-sectional statistical analysis.

Receptor amplification or capture employed 5' RACE. Sequencing was carried out with an Illumina HiSeq 2000. A universal primer binding site was added through template switching, and the final cDNA carried a unique molecular identifier so that TCR cDNA molecules could be counted accurately. Specific primers in the conserved constant-segment region were used to synthesize first-strand cDNA for the TCR alpha and beta chains. Each cDNA library was double barcoded, with a SMART-Mk sample barcode plus Illumina barcodes, to control for contamination. TruSeq adapter sequences, together with Illumina sample barcodes, were added in two successive PCR steps. Sequencing of the TCR alpha and beta cDNA libraries was done on the Illumina HiSeq platform using custom primers. As for the authors' bioinformatics: MiGEC was used to process raw reads and extract unique molecular identifiers, and MiXCR was used to find CDR3 positions. Recombination models were inferred per individual with the repgenHMM and IGoR tools using an EM algorithm. Shared clonotype analysis was performed with the tcR package in R, normalizing sharing by the product of cloneset sizes. Out-of-frame nonproductive sequences were analyzed to study raw recombination free of thymic and clonal selection effects. Using fastp at Q25 and MiXCR, TCRdb reprocessed the public reads and kept productive beta chains. Entries are consolidated by CDR3 protein sequence, retaining the most common genes and DNA. TCRdb, not the original authors, processed these V and J calls. This sample comprises around 510,000 distinct CDR3 sequences, 14% of them detected only once. 0.98% of the sample lies in the top ten.

A further study also used this sample, focusing on yellow fever vaccine responses in identical twins. The second study's paper adds: The authors reported that the T cell response to vaccination in identical twins appeared partly convergent and partly personalized. In identical twins, the study followed T cell clones that responded to the vaccine with precision.

The source of this sequence is a woman aged 18-29 years in good health. Sequencing used CD4+ T cells sorted from blood. The rearrangement joined TRBV7-2 to TRBJ2-7; the junction holds 9 bases that match TRBD2. The bases read TGTGCCAGCAGCTTAGATCCTAGCGGGGCTTACGAGCAGTACTTC. It translates as CASSLDPSGAYEQYF.